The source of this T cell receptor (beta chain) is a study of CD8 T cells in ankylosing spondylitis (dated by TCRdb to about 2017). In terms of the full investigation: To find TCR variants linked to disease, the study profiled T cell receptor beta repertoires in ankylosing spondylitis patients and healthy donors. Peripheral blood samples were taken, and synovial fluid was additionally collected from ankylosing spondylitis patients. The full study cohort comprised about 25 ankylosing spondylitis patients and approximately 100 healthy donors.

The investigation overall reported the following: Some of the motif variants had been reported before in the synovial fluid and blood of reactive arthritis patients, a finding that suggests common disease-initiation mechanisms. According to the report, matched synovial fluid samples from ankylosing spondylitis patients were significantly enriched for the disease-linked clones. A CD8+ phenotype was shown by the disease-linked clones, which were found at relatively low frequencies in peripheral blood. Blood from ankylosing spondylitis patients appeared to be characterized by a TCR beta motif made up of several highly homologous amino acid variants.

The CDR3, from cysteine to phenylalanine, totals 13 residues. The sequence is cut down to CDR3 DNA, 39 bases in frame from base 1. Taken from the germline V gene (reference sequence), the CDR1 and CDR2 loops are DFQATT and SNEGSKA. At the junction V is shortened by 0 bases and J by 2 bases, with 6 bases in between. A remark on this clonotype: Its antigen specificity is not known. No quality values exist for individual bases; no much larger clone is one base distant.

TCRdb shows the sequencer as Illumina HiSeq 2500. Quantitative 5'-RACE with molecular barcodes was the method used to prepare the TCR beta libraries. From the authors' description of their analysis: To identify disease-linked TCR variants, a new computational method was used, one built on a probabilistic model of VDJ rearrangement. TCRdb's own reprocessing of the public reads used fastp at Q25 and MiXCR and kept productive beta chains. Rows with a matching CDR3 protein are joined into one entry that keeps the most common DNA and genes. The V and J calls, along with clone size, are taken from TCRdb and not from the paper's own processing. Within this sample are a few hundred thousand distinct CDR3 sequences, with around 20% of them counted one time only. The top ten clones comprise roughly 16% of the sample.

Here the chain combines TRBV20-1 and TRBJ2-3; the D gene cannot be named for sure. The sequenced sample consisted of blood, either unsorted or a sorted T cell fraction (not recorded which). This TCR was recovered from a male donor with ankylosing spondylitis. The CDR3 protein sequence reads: CSARDPVTDTQYF. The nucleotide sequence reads TGCAGTGCTAGAGATCCCGTCACAGATACGCAGTATTTT.